The TCR beta chain described here comes from a study of control samples from healthy donors and cancer patients. The germline V gene encodes CDR1 SGHRS and CDR2 YFSETQ. The CDR3 sequence is 14 residues long. V lost 6 bases to trimming and J lost 1 base; unmatched junction nucleotides: 6. The method was immunoSEQ multiplex PCR; TCRdb's version includes in-frame clones alone and lacks a portion of them. The sample has about 69,000 clones, approximately 80% seen once; the top ten hold around 2.8%. The chain employs TRBV5-1 and TRBJ1-1, with 7 bases fitting TRBD1. The TCR was taken from a woman between 50 and 59 years old with lung cancer. Input material: PBMCs. CDR3 nucleotide sequence: TGCGCCAGCACCCCAGGGGGGTCGAACACTGAAGCTTTCTTT. Its translation: CASTPGGSNTEAFF.